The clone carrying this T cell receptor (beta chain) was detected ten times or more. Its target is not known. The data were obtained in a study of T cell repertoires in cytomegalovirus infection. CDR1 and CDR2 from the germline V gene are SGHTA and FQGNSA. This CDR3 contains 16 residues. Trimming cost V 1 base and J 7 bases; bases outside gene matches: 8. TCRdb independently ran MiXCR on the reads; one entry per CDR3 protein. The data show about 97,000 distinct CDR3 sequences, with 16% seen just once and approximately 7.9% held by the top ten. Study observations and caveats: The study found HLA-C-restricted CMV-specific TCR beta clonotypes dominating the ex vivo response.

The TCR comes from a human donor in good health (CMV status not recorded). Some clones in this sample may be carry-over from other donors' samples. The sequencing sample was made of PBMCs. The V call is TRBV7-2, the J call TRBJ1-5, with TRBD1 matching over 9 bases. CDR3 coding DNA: TGTGCCAGCAGCTTAGAGCGGACAGGGGTGGGACAGCCCCAGCATTTT. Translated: CASSLERTGVGQPQHF.